This T cell receptor (beta chain) emerged from a study of blood T cell repertoires in COVID-19. The table came from immunoSEQ multiplex PCR; TCRdb's copy has only in-frame clones and leaves some out. The table has tens of thousands of clones, roughly 86% seen once; the top ten hold around 15%. This clone turned up a few times. Germline lookup yields CDR1 MGHRA and CDR2 YSYEKL. V lost 4 bases to trimming and J lost 5 bases, with 6 bases between them. The CDR3 has 11 amino acids. The clonotype originates from a human donor in a cohort sampled during active COVID-19. The chain couples TRBV4-1 to TRBJ2-7; D uncertain. The sample comprised peripheral blood. CDR3 region: CASSPNNEQYF. The CDR3 region has the DNA TGCGCCAGCAGCCCAAACAACGAGCAGTACTTC.